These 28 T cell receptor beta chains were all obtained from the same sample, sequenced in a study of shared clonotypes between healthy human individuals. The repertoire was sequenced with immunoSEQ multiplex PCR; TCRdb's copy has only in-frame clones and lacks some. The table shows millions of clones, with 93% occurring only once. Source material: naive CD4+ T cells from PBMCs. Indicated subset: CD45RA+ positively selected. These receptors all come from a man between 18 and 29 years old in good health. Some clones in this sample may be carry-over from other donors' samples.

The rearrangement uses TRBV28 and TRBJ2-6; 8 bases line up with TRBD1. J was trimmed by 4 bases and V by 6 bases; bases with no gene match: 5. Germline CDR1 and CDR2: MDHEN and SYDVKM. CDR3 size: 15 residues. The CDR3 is CASRTQGAGANVLTF. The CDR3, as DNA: TGTGCCAGCAGAACCCAGGGGGCCGGGGCCAACGTCCTGACTTTC.

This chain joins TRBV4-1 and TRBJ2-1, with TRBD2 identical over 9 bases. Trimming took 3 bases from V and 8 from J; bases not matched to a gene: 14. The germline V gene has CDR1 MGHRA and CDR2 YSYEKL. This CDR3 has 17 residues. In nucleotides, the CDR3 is TGCGCCAGCAGCCAGACGGCTGGGACTAGCTCTGTCCATGAGCAGTTCTTC. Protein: CASSQTAGTSSVHEQFF.

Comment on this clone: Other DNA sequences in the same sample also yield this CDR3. CDR3 residues: CASSTTSGRGNEQFF. DNA of the CDR3: TGTGCCAGTAGTACAACTAGCGGGAGGGGCAATGAGCAGTTCTTC. The gene calls are TRBV19 and TRBJ2-1; 13 bases agree with TRBD2. CDR3 size: 15 residues. Trimming removed 4 bases from V and 6 bases from J; junction bases left unmatched: 3. Germline V CDR1 and CDR2: LNHDA, SQIVND (reference sequence).

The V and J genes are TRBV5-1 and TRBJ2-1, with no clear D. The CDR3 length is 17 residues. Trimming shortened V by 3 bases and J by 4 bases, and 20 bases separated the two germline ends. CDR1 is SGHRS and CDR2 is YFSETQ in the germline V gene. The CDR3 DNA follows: TGCGCCAGCAGCTCGCTAATCCCACAAGGATATTACAATGAGCAGTTCTTC. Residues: CASSSLIPQGYYNEQFF.

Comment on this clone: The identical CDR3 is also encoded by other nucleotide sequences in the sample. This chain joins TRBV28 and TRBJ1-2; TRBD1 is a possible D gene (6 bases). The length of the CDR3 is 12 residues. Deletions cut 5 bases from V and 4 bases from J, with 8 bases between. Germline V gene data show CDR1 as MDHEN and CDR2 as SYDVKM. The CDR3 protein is CASSTGTYGYTF. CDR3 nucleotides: TGTGCCAGCAGTACAGGGACCTATGGCTACACCTTC.

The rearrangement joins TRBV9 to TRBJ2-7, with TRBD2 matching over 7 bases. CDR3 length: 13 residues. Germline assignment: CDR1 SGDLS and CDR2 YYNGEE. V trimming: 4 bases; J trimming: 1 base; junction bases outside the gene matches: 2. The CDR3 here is CASSRRESYEQYF. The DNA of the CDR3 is TGTGCCAGCAGCCGGCGGGAGTCCTACGAGCAGTACTTC. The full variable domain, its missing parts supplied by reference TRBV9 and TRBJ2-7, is DSGVTQTPKHLITATGQRVTLRCSPRSGDLSVYWYQQSLDQGLQFLIQYYNGEERAKGNILERFSAQQFPDLHSELNLSSLELGDSALYFCASSRRESYEQYFGPGTRLTVT.

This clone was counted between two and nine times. In DNA, the CDR3 is TGTGCCAGCAGCCGTGGTGTCGATGAGCAGTTCTTC. As protein: CASSRGVDEQFF. The rearrangement links TRBV21-1 to TRBJ2-1. TRBV21-1 is a pseudogene. The CDR3 covers 12 residues.

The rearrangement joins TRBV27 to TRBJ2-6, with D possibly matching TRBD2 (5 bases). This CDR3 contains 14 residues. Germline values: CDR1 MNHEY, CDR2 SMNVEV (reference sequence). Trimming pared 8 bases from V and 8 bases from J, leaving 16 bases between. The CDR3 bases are TGTGCCAGCGGGGAGTCCGCGAGACCCAACGTCCTGACTTTC. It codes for CASGESARPNVLTF. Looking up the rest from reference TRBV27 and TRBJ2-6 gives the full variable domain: EAQVTQNPRYLITVTGKKLTVTCSQNMNHEYMSWYRQDPGLGLRQIYYSMNVEVTDKGDVPEGYKVSRKEKRNFPLILESPSPNQTSLYFCASGESARPNVLTFGAGSRLTVL.

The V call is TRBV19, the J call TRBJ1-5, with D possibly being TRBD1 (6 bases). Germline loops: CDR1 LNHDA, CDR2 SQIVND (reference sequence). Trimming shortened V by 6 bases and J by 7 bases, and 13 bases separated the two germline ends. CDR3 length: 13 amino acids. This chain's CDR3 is CASSPTGGQPQHF. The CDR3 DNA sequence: TGTGCCAGTAGCCCGACAGGAGGCCAGCCCCAGCATTTT.

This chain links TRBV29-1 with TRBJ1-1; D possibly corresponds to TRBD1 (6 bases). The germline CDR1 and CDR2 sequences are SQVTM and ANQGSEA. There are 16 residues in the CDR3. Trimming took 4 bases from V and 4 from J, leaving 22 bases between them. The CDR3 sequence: CSVARDRTGAGTEAFF. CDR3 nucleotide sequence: TGCAGCGTTGCCCGGGATCGAACGGGGGCAGGCACTGAAGCTTTCTTT.

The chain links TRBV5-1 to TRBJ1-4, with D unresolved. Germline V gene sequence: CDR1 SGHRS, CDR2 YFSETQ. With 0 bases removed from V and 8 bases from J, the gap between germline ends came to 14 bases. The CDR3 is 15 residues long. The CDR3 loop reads CASSLASVMEEKLFF. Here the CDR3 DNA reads TGCGCCAGCAGCTTGGCCTCAGTGATGGAGGAAAAACTGTTTTTT. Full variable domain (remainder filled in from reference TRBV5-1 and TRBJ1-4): KAGVTQTPRYLIKTRGQQVTLSCSPISGHRSVSWYQQTPGQGLQFLFEYFSETQRNKGNFPGRFSGRQFSNSRSEMNVSTLELGDSALYLCASSLASVMEEKLFFGSGTQLSVL.

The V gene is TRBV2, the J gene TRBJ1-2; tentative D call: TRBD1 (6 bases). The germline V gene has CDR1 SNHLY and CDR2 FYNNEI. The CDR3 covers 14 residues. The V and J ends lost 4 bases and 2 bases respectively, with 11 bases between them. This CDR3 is CASSVNRENYGYTF. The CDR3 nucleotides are TGTGCCAGCAGTGTTAACAGGGAAAACTATGGCTACACCTTC. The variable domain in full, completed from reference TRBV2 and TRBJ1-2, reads EPEVTQTPSHQVTQMGQEVILRCVPISNHLYFYWYRQILGQKVEFLVSFYNNEISEKSEIFDDQFSVERPDGSNFTLKIRSTKLEDSAMYFCASSVNRENYGYTFGSGTRLTVV.

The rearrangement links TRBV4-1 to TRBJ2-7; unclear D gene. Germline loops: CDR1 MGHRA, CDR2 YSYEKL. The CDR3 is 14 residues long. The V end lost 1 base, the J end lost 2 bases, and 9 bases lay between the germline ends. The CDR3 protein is CASSQVGSAYEQYF. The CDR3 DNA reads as TGCGCCAGCAGCCAAGTTGGTTCGGCCTACGAGCAGTACTTC.

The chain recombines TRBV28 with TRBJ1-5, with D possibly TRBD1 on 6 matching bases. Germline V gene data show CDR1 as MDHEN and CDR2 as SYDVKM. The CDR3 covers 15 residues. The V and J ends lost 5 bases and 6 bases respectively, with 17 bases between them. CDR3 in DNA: TGTGCCAGCAGTCCACCACGGGGGGCCTCTCAGCCCCAGCATTTT. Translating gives CASSPPRGASQPQHF.

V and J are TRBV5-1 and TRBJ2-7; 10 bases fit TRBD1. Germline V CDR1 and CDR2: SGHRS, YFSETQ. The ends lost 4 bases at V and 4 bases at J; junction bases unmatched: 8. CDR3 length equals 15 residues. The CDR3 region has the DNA TGCGCCAGCAGCGACCCGGGACAGGGGTGGTACGAGCAGTACTTC. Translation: CASSDPGQGWYEQYF.

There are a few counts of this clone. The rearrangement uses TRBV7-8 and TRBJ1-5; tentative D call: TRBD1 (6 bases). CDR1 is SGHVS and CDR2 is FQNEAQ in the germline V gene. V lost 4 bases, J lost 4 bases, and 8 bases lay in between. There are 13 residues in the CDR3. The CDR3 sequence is CASSYRENQPQHF. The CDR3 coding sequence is TGTGCCAGCAGCTACAGGGAGAATCAGCCCCAGCATTTT.

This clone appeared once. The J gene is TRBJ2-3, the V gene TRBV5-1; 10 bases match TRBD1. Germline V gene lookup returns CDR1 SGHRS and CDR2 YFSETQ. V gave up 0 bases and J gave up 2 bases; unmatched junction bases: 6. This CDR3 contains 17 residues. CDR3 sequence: CASSLGTGTGDTDTQYF. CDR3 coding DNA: TGCGCCAGCAGCTTGGGCACCGGGACAGGGGACACAGATACGCAGTATTTT.

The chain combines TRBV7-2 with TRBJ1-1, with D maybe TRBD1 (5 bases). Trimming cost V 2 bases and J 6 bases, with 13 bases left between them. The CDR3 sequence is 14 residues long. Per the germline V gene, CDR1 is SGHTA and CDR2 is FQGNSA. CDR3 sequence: CASSLYRWGPEAFF. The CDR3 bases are TGTGCCAGCAGCTTATATCGGTGGGGCCCTGAAGCTTTCTTT. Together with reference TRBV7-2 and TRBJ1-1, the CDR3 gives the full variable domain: GAGVSQSPSNKVTEKGKDVELRCDPISGHTALYWYRQSLGQGLEFLIYFQGNSAPDKSGLPSDRFSAERTGGSVSTLTIQRTQQEDSAVYLCASSLYRWGPEAFFGQGTRLTVV.

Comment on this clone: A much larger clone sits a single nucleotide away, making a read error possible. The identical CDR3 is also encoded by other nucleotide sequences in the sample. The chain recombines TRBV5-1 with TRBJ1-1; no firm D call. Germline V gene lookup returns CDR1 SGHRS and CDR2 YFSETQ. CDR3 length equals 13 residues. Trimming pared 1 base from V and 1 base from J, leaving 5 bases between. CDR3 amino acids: CASSLTGNTEAFF. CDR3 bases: TGCGCCAGCAGCTTGACCGGGAACACTGAAGCTTTCTTT.

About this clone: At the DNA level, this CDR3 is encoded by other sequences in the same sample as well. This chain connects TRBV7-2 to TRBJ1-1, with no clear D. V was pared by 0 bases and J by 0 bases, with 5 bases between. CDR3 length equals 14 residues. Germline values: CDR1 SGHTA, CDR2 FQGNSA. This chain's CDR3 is CASSLAVVNTEAFF. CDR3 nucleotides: TGTGCCAGCAGCTTAGCCGTGGTGAACACTGAAGCTTTCTTT.

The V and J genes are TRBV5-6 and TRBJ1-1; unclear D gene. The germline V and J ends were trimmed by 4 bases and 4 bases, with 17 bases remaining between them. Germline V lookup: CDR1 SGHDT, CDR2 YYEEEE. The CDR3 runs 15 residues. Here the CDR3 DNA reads TGTGCCAGCAGCCGGCGAGGGATAGCTACCACTGAAGCTTTCTTT. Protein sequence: CASSRRGIATTEAFF.

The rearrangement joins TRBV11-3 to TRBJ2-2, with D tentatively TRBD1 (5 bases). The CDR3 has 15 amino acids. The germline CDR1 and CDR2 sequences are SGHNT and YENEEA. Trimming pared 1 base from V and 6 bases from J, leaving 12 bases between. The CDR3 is CASSLVSGFAGELFF. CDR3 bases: TGTGCCAGCAGCTTAGTGTCAGGGTTTGCCGGGGAGCTGTTTTTT.

The CDR3, as DNA: TGTGCCAGCTCGCCGGGCGGCGATGAGCAGTTCTTC. Residues: CASSPGGDEQFF. The rearrangement links TRBV18 to TRBJ2-1; D call uncertain. CDR3 length: 12 amino acids. CDR1 and CDR2 (germline): KGHSH, LQKENI. Trimming took 6 bases from V and 8 from J, leaving 11 bases between them.

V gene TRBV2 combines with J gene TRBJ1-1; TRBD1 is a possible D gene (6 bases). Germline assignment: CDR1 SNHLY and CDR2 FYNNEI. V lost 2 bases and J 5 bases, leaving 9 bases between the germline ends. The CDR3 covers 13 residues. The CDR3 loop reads CASSETGFTEAFF. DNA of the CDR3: TGTGCCAGCAGTGAAACAGGGTTTACTGAAGCTTTCTTT. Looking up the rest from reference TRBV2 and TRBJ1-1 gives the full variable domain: EPEVTQTPSHQVTQMGQEVILRCVPISNHLYFYWYRQILGQKVEFLVSFYNNEISEKSEIFDDQFSVERPDGSNFTLKIRSTKLEDSAMYFCASSETGFTEAFFGQGTRLTVV.

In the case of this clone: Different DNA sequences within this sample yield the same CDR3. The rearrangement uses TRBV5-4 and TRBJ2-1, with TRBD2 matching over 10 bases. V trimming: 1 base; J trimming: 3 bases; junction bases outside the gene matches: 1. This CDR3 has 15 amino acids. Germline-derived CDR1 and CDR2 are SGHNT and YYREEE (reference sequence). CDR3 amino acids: CASSLSGRGYNEQFF. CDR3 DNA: TGTGCCAGCAGCTTGAGCGGGAGGGGCTACAATGAGCAGTTCTTC.

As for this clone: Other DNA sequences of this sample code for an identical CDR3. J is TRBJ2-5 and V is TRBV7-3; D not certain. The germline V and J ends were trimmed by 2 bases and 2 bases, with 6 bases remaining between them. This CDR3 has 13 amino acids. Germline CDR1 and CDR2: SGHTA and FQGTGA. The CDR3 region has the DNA TGTGCCAGCAGCTTATCTGTTCAAGAGACCCAGTACTTC. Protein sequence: CASSLSVQETQYF.

CDR3 coding DNA: TGTGCCTGGAGGTTAACGGGAGCAACAGATACGCAGTATTTT. This translates into CAWRLTGATDTQYF. The chain couples TRBV30 to TRBJ2-3, with D possibly being TRBD2 (6 bases). This CDR3 region has 14 residues. With 3 bases removed from V and 3 bases from J, the gap between germline ends came to 13 bases. CDR1 is GTSNPN and CDR2 is SVGIG in the germline V gene (reference sequence).

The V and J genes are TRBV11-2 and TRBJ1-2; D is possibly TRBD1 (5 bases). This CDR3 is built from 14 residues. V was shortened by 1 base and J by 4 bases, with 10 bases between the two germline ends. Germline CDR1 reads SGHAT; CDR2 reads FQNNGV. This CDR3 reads CASSLAGSAYGYTF. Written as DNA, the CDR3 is TGTGCCAGCAGCTTAGCAGGGTCGGCCTATGGCTACACCTTC.